This TCR beta chain was identified during a study of regulatory T cells in long-lasting Graves disease. Time point meaning: newly diagnosed GD, antithyroid drugs for less than 3 months. PBMC RNA was the source of the TCR library. Investigators prepared the TCR beta libraries by applying iRepertoire HTBI primers and Arm-PCR of CDR3 regions. TCRdb reprocessed the multiplex PCR reads with MiXCR, giving one entry per CDR3 protein. The sample lists hundreds of thousands of distinct CDR3 sequences; approximately 12% were seen once. This clonotype was seen only a few times. These same records also appear under a second study, on T cells in Graves' hyperthyroidism and ophthalmopathy.

This sequence originates from a woman aged 25 to 39 with Graves disease. Sequenced here: peripheral blood mononuclear cells (PBMCs), sampled at new diagnosis, from a patient treated with antithyroid drugs.

The CDR3 DNA follows: TGTGCCAGTAGTATAGGCACCTACAATGAGCAGTTCTTC. Translating gives CASSIGTYNEQFF. The chain uses TRBV19 and TRBJ2-1; D remains unclear. The CDR3 has 13 amino acids. Between the trimmed V and J ends, which lost 1 base and 2 bases, there was a span of 3 bases. CDR1 and CDR2 from the germline V gene are LNHDA and SQIVND (reference sequence). Full variable domain (missing parts from reference TRBV19 and TRBJ2-1): DGGITQSPKYLFRKEGQNVTLSCEQNLNHDAMYWYRQDPGQGLRLIYYSQIVNDFQKGDIAEGYSVSREKKESFPLTVTSAQKNPTAFYLCASSIGTYNEQFFGPGTRLTVL.